This T cell receptor beta chain was recorded in a study of neurological immune-mediated disorders (dated by TCRdb to between 2018 and 2021). About the full investigation: Peripheral blood TCR-beta repertoires from patients with HTLV-I-associated myelopathy (HAM/TSP), patients with multiple sclerosis, and healthy controls were compared in the study using UMI-based sequencing. The cohort comprised around 70 subjects: about 14 HAM/TSP patients, roughly 34 multiple sclerosis patients and about 20 healthy controls. Technical triplicate libraries were sequenced to precisely calculate how much the frequency of each individual clone varied. Alongside PBMC samples, the set of approximately 100 TCR-beta libraries contained longitudinal samples, technical triplicates, and paired CD4+ and CD8+ T-cell subsets that had been sorted.

Results and caveats for the whole study, not just this receptor: TCR clonal expansion was highest in HAM/TSP patients and lowest in MS patients, with MS patients falling below even healthy controls. Expanded clones from different subjects shared no identical CDR3 amino acid sequences, which suggests that TCR-beta repertoires were private in all groups.

As concerns this clonotype: The target of this receptor is not known. Base qualities are not provided; no much larger clone lies one nucleotide away.

To synthesize cDNA, template-switch 5'RACE was performed with a primer carrying a 10-nucleotide random unique molecular identifier so that each TCR transcript was tagged. Over 190 million TCR-beta sequences, covering 15-18 subjects, were produced in each sequencing run. The RNeasy kit was used for extraction of total RNA. The KAPA Real-time Library Amplification kit was used to amplify TCR-beta VDJ regions with primers for the TCR constant region and the 5'RACE anchor. Sample indexes and Illumina adaptors were added in a first PCR, after which library yield was increased in a second PCR. After purification with Ampure beads, the TCR product of roughly 650 bp was size-selected on a 2% E-gel SizeSelection system. Before pooling, library quality was checked on a Bioanalyzer, concentration was measured with Qubit, and libraries were quantified with the Kapa Library Quantification kit. Paired-end 2 x 150 bp sequencing of the libraries was performed on an Illumina HiSeq 2500. To increase sequence diversity, about 25-31% phiX was spiked into each library pool. Per the original workflow: Quality-filtered reads were processed with the UMI-based MiGEC pipeline, which removed over 75% of raw TCR sequences during error correction. IMGT germline references were used for alignment of VDJ genes, and clonotypes were defined by a unique CDR3 amino acid sequence together with V-J genes. Clonal expansion, Shannon diversity, and CDR3 relatedness (CalcPairwiseDistances, ClusterSamples) were evaluated with VDJtools, and phylogenetic trees were built with CLCbio workbench. A clone was classed as expanded if it had 8 or more unique UMIs, a cutoff based on coefficient-of-variation modelling across technical triplicates. The raw public data were reprocessed by TCRdb itself: fastp quality trimming at Q25, MiXCR clonotype calling, in-frame beta chains only. Entries that share a CDR3 protein sequence are merged under the most common genes and DNA. TCRdb assigned the V and J calls; the authors' analysis was not used. The sample contains roughly 57,000 distinct CDR3 sequences, approximately 25% of them found a single time. Under 5.5% of the sample belongs to the ten largest clones.

The time point label corresponds to: technical triplicate 2. Unsorted PBMC libraries were generated from 2 million PBMCs stored in RNAlater at -80 °C until RNA extraction. PBMCs were separated from peripheral blood using Ficoll-Hypaque density gradient centrifugation and then cryopreserved in liquid nitrogen. The cysteine opens and the phenylalanine closes a CDR3 of 13 amino acids. Only the CDR3 portion is preserved as DNA: 39 bases, with reading frame beginning at the first base. Trimming removed 8 bases from V and 2 bases from J, leaving 7 bases between the germline ends. Recombination joined TRBV12-3 or TRBV12-4 with TRBJ2-6; there is no confident call for the D gene. The sample consisted of PBMCs. This sequence originates from a man in his 60s with HTLV-1-associated myelopathy (HAM/TSP). CDR3 region: CASCRAGANVLTF. The DNA sequence is given as TGTGCCAGCTGTAGGGCTGGGGCCAACGTCCTGACTTTC.